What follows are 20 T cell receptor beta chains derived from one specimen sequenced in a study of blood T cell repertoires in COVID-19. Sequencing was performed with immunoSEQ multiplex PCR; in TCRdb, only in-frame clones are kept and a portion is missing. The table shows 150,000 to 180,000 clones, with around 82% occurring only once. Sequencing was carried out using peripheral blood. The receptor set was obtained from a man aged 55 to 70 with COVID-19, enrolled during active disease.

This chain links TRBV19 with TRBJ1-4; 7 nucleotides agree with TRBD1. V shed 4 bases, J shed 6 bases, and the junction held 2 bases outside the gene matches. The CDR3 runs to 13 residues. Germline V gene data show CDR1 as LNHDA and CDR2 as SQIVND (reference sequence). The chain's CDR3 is CASSTGGDEKLFF. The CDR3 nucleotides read TGTGCCAGTAGTACAGGGGGAGATGAAAAACTGTTTTTT.

CDR3 bases: TGTGCCAGCAACTCCCATAGGACAGGGTGGGATGAGCAGTTCTTC. Translated: CASNSHRTGWDEQFF. The chain recombines TRBV9 with TRBJ2-1, with 8 bases matching TRBD1. Trimming cost V 6 bases and J 8 bases; bases outside gene matches: 13. The CDR3 has 15 amino acids. Germline CDR1 is SGDLS and CDR2 is YYNGEE.

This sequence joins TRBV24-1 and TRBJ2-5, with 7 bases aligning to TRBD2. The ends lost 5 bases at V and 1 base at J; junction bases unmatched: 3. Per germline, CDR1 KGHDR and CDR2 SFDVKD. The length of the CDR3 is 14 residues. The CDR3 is CATSGGGAQETQYF. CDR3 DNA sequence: TGTGCCACCAGTGGGGGAGGGGCCCAAGAGACCCAGTACTTC.

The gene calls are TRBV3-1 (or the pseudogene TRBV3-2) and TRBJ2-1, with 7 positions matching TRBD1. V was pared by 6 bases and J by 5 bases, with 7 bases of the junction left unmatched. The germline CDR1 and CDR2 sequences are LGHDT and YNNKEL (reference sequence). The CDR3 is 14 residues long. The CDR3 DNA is TGTGCCAGCAGATACGGGACAGCCAACAATGAGCAGTTCTTC. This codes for CASRYGTANNEQFF.

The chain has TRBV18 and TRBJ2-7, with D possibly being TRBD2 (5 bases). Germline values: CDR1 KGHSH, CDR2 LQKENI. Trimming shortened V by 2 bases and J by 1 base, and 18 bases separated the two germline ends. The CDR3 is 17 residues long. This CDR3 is CASSPTLQRTGSYEQYF. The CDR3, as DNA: TGTGCCAGCTCACCAACCCTGCAGCGAACGGGGTCCTACGAGCAGTACTTC.

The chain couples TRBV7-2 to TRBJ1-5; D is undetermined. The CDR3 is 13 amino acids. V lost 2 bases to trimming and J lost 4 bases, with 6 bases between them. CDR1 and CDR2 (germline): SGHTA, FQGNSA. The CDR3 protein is CASSLLQNQPQHF. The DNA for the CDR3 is TGTGCCAGCAGCTTATTGCAGAATCAGCCCCAGCATTTT.

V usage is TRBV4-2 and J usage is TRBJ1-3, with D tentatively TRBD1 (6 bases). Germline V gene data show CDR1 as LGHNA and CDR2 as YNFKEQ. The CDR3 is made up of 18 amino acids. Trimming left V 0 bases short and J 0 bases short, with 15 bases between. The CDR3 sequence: CASSQEGYRADSGNTIYF. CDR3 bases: TGTGCCAGCAGCCAAGAAGGGTACAGGGCAGACTCTGGAAACACCATATATTTT.

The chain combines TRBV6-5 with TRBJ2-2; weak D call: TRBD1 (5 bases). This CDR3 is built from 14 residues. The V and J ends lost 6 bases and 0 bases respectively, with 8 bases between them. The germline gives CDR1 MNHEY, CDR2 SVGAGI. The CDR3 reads CASSLRANTGELFF. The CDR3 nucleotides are TGTGCCAGCAGCCTCAGGGCGAACACCGGGGAGCTGTTTTTT.

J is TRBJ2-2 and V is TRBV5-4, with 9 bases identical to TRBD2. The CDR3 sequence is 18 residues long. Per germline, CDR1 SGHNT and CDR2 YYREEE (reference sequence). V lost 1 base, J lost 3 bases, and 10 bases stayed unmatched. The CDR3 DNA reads TGTGCCAGCAGCTTGACAGGCGGGAGGGGATGGGACACCGGGGAGCTGTTTTTT. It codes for CASSLTGGRGWDTGELFF.

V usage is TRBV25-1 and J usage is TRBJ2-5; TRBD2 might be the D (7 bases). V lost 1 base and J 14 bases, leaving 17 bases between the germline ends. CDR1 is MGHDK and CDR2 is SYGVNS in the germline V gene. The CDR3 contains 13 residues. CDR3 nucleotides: TGTGCCAGCAGTGAATGGGAAGGGGGGGAATATTACTTC. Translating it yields CASSEWEGGEYYF.

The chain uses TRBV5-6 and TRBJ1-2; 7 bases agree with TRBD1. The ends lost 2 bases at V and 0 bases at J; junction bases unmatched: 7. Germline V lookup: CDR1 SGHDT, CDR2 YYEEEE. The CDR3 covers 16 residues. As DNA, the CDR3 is TGTGCCAGCAGCTTAAGACAGGGCCGAGCTAACTATGGCTACACCTTC. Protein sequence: CASSLRQGRANYGYTF.

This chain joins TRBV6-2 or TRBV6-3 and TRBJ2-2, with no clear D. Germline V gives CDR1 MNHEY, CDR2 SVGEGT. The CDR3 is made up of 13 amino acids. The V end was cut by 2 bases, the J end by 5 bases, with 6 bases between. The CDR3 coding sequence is TGTGCCAGCAGTTACACAGAGACCGGGGAGCTGTTTTTT. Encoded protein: CASSYTETGELFF.

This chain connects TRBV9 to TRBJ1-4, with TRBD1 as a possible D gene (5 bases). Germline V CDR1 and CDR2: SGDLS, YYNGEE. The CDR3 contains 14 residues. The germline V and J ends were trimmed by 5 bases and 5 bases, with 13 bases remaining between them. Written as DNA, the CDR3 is TGTGCCAGCAGTAGCCAGGGCACAAATGAAAAACTGTTTTTT. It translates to CASSSQGTNEKLFF.

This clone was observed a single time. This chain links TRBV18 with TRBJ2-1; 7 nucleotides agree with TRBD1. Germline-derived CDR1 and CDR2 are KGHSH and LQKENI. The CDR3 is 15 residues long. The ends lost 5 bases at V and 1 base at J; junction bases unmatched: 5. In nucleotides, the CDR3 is TGTGCCAGCTCAATGACAGGGAAGTCCTACAATGAGCAGTTCTTC. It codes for CASSMTGKSYNEQFF.

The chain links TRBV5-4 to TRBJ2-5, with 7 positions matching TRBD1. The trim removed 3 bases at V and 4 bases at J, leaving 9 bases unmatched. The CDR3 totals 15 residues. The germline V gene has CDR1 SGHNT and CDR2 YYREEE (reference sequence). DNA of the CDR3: TGTGCCAGCAGCTCAACCCCGGGACAGCGAGAGACCCAGTACTTC. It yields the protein CASSSTPGQRETQYF.

The CDR3 protein is CASRDRGRGEKLFF. The CDR3 bases are TGTGCCAGCAGGGACAGGGGGCGCGGAGAAAAACTGTTTTTT. V is TRBV2 and J is TRBJ1-4, with TRBD1 matching 11 bases. The V gene end was trimmed by 6 bases and the J gene end by 8 bases; junction bases not matched to a gene: 5. Germline V gene sequence: CDR1 SNHLY, CDR2 FYNNEI. CDR3 size: 14 residues.

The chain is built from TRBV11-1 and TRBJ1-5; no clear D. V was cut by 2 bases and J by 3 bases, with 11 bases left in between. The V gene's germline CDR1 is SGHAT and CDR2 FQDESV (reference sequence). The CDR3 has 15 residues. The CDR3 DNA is TGTGCCAGCAGCTTATCGGGATTTCCCAATCAGCCCCAGCATTTT. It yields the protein CASSLSGFPNQPQHF.

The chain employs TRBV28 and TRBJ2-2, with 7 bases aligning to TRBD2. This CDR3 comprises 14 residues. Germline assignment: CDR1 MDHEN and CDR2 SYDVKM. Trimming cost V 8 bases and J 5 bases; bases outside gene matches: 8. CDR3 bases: TGTGCCAGCGGGGACGGGGGGTCGACCGGGGAGCTGTTTTTT. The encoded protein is CASGDGGSTGELFF. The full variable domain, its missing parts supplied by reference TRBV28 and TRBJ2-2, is DVKVTQSSRYLVKRTGEKVFLECVQDMDHENMFWYRQDPGLGLRLIYFSYDVKMKEKGDIPEGYSVSREKKERFSLILESASTNQTSMYLCASGDGGSTGELFFGEGSRLTVL.

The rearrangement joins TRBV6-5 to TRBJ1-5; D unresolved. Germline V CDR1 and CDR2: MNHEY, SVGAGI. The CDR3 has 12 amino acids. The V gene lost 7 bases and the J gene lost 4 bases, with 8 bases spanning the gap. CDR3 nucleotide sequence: TGTGCCAGCACCACGGGGAATCAGCCCCAGCATTTT. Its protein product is CASTTGNQPQHF.

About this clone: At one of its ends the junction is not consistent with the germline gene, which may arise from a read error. CDR3: CASSQGLAFTDTQYF. The CDR3 bases are TGTGCTAGCAGTCAGGGACTAGCTTTCACAGATACGCAGTATTTT. V gene TRBV7-7 combines with J gene TRBJ2-3; 9 positions agree with TRBD2. CDR1 is SSHAT and CDR2 is FNYEAQ in the germline V gene (reference sequence). The CDR3 runs to 15 residues.